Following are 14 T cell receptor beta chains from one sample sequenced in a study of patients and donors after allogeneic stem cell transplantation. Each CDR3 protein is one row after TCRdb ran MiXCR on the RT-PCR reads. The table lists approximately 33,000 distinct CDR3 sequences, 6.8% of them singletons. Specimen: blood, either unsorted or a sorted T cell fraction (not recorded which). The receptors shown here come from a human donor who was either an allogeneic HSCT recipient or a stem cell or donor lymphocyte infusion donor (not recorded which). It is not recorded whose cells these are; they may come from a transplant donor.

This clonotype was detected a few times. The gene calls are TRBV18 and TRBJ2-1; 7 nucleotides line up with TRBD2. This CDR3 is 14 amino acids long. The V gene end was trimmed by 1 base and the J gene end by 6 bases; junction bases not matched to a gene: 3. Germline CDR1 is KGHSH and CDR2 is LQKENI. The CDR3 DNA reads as TGTGCCAGCTCACCACGGGAGGGTCCCAATGAGCAGTTCTTC. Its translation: CASSPREGPNEQFF.

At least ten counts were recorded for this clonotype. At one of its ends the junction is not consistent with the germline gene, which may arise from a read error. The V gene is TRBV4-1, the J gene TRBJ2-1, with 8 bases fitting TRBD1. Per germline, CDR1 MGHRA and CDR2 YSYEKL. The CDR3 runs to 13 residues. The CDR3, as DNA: TGCGCCAGCACCCAAGGGGGAGGACAGGGGCAGTTCTTC. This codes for CASTQGGGQGQFF.

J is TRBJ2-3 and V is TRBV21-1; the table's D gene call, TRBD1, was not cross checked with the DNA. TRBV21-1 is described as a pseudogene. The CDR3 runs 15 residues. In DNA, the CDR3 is TGTGCCAGCAGCAACTCCGGGACAGAACCAGATACGCAGTATTTT. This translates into CASSNSGTEPDTQYF.

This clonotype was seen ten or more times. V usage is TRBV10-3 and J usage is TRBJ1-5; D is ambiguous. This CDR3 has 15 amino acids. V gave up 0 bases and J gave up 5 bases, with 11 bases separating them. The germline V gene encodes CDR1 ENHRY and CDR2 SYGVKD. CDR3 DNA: TGTGCCATCAGTGAGTCGCTGCAGGACCATCAGCCCCAGCATTTT. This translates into CAISESLQDHQPQHF.

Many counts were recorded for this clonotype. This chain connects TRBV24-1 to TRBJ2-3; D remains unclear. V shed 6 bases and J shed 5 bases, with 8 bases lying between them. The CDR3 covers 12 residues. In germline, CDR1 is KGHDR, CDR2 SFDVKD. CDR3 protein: CATSSWGDTQYF. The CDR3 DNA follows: TGTGCCACCAGTTCGTGGGGAGATACGCAGTATTTT.

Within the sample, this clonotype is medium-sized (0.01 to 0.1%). The DNA for the CDR3 is TGTGCCAGCAGCCCGGGACTAGAAAACACCGGGGAGCTGTTTTTT. Translated, it gives CASSPGLENTGELFF. V usage is TRBV12-3 or TRBV12-4 and J usage is TRBJ2-2, with 8 bases lining up with TRBD2. Germline trimming cut 6 bases from V and 2 bases from J; bases unmatched to any gene: 5. The CDR3 consists of 15 residues.

CDR3 sequence reads: CASSLSGASYTQYF. CDR3 DNA sequence: TGTGCCAGCAGCTTGAGCGGGGCTAGTTATACGCAGTATTTT. V is TRBV5-6 and J is TRBJ2-3, with TRBD2 matching over 7 bases. This CDR3 comprises 14 residues. CDR1 and CDR2 (germline): SGHDT, YYEEEE. Trimming removed 1 base from V and 7 bases from J; junction bases left unmatched: 6.

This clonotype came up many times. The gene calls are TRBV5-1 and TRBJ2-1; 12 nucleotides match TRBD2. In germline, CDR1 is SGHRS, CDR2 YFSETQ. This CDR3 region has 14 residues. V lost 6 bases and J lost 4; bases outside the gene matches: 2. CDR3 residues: CASKGLAGYNEQFF. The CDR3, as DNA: TGCGCCAGCAAAGGACTAGCGGGATACAATGAGCAGTTCTTC.

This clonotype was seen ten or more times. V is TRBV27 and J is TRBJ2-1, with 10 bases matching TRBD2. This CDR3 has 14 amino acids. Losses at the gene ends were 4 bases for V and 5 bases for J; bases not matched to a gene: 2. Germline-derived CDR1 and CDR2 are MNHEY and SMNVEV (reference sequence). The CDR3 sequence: CASSYSGRNNEQFF. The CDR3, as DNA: TGTGCCAGCAGTTATAGCGGGAGGAACAATGAGCAGTTCTTC.

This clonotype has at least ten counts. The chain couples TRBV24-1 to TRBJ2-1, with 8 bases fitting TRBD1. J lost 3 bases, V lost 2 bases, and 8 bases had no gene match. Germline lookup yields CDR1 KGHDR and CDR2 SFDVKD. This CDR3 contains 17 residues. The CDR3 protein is CATSDSAVQGVYNEQFF. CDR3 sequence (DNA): TGTGCCACCAGTGATTCCGCGGTACAGGGGGTCTACAATGAGCAGTTCTTC.

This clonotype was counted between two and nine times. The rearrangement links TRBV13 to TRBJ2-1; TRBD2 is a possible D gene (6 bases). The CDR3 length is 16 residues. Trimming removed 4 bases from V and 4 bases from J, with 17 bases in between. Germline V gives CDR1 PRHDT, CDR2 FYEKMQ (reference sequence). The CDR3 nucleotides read TGTGCCAGCAGCTCGCGCCTGCTAGCGAATTACAATGAGCAGTTCTTC. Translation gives CASSSRLLANYNEQFF.

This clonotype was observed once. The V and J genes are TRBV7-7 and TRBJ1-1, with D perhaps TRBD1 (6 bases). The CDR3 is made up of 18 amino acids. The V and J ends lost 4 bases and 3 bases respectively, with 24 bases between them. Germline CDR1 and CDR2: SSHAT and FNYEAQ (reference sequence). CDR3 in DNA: TGTGCCAGCAGCTCCCCCCAATCGACAGGAGAGTACCACACTGAAGCTTTCTTT. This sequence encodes CASSSPQSTGEYHTEAFF.

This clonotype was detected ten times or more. CDR3 loop: CATSATTGSAYNEQFF. The CDR3 DNA reads as TGTGCCACCAGTGCCACGACAGGGAGCGCCTACAATGAGCAGTTCTTC. The gene calls are TRBV24-1 and TRBJ2-1; 7 nucleotides agree with TRBD1. Germline assignment: CDR1 KGHDR and CDR2 SFDVKD. The ends lost 5 bases at V and 2 bases at J; junction bases unmatched: 8. The CDR3 consists of 16 residues.

DNA for the CDR3: TGTGCCAGCAGCTTAGGCGCCAATGAGCAGTTCTTC. As protein: CASSLGANEQFF. This chain links TRBV11-2 with TRBJ2-1; no clear D gene. CDR3 length: 12 amino acids. Germline V gene lookup returns CDR1 SGHAT and CDR2 FQNNGV. V lost 1 base, J lost 6 bases, and 4 bases lay in between.